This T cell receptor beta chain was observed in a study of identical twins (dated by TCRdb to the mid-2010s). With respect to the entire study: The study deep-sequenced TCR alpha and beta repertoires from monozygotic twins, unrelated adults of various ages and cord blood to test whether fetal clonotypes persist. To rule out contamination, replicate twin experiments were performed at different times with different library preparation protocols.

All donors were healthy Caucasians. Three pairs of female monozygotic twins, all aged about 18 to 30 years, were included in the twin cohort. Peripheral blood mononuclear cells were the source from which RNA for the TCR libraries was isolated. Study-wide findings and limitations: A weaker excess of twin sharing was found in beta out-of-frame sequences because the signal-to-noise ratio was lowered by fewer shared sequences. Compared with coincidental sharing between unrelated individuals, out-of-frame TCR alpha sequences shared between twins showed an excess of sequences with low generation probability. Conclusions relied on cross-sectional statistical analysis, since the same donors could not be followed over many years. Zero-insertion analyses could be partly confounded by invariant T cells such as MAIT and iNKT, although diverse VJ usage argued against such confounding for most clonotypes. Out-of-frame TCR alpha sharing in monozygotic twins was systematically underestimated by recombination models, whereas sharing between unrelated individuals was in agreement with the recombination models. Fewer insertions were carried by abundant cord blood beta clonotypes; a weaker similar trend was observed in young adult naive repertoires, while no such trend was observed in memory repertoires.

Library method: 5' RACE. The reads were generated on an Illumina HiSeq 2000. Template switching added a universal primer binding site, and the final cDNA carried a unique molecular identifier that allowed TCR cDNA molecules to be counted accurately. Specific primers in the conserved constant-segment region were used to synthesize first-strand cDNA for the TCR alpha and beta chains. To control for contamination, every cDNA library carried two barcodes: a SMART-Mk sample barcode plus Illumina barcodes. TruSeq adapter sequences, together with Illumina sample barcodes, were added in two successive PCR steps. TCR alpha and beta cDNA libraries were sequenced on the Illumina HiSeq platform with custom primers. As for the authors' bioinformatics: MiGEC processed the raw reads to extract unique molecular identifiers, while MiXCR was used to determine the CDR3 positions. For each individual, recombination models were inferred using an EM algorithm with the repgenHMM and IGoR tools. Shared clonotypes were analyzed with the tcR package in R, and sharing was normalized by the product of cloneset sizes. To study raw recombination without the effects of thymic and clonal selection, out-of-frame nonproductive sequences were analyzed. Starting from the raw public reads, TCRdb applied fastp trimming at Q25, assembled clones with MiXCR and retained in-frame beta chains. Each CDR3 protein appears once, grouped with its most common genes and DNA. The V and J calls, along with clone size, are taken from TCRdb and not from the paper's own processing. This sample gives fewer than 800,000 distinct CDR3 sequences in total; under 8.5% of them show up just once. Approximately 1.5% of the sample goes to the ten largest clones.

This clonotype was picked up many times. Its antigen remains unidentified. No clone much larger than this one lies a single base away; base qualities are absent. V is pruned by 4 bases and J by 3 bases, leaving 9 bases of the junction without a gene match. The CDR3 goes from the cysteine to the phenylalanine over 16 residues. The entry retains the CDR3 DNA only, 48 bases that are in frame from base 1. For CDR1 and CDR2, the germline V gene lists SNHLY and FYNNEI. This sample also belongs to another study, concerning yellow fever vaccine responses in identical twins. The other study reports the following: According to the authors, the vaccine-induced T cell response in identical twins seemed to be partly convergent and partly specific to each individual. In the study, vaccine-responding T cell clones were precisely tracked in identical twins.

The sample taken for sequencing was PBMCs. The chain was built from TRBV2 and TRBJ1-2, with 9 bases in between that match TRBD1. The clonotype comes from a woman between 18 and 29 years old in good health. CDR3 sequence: CASSADRDRAYYGYTF. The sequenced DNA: TGTGCCAGCAGTGCAGACCGGGACAGGGCGTACTATGGCTACACCTTC.